This TCR beta chain originates from a study of response to subunit inactivated influenza vaccine. General study points: Authors suggested each seasonal influenza vaccination recruits few new T cells.

This clonotype was picked up a small number of times. The antigen remains undetermined. TCRdb itself ran the RT-PCR reads through MiXCR, one entry per CDR3 protein. The sample holds some 300,000 distinct CDR3 sequences; 22% are singletons and the top ten take 10% to 13%. V shed 7 bases and J 6 bases; nucleotides not matched to a gene: 10. Germline values: CDR1 MDHEN, CDR2 SYDVKM. The CDR3 covers 14 residues. The sample in question was PBMCs from blood, obtained 21 months after vaccination. The receptor's source is a man aged 50 to 69 who received an inactivated influenza vaccine. J is TRBJ1-2 and V is TRBV28; 8 positions match TRBD1. This CDR3 reads CASTRPVTGDGYTF. CDR3 DNA: TGTGCCAGCACCCGTCCGGTGACAGGGGATGGCTACACCTTC.